Below are 17 T cell receptor beta chains sequenced from a single sample in a study of T cells in Graves' hyperthyroidism and ophthalmopathy. Authors of the study amplified TCR beta CDR3 regions from RNA transcripts. HTBI primers were the set used in a first-round RT-PCR of the TCR CDR3. Each CDR3 protein gets one entry after TCRdb re-called the multiplex PCR reads with MiXCR. Among fewer than 700,000 distinct CDR3 sequences listed, around 16% were seen once. Specimen: blood. These receptor sequences come from a woman aged 25-40 years with Graves' hyperthyroidism.

CDR3 nucleotide sequence: TGCAGTGCTAGAGAAAGACAGGGCTTCAGACAGCCCCAGCATTTT. Protein: CSARERQGFRQPQHF. The V call is TRBV20-1, the J call TRBJ1-5, with 7 bases matching TRBD1. CDR3 length: 15 residues. The V gene end was trimmed by 0 bases and the J gene end by 7 bases; junction bases not matched to a gene: 9. CDR1 DFQATT and CDR2 SNEGSKA come from the germline V gene (reference sequence).

In this sample, this clonotype turned up a few times. The CDR3 sequence: CSAVVSGNTDTQYF. The CDR3 bases are TGCAGTGCCGTAGTATCGGGGAACACAGATACGCAGTATTTT. This chain connects TRBV20-1 to TRBJ2-3; tentatively, D is TRBD2 (5 bases). The CDR3 runs 14 residues. Germline V gene lookup returns CDR1 DFQATT and CDR2 SNEGSKA (reference sequence). V lost 6 bases and J 2 bases, leaving 15 bases between the germline ends.

In regard to this clonotype: A single base separates this from a much larger clone, so it may be a read error. The V gene is TRBV3-1, the J gene TRBJ1-5; no firm D call. Per the germline V gene, CDR1 is LGHDT and CDR2 is YNNKEL (reference sequence). Trimming pared 1 base from V and 3 bases from J, leaving 7 bases between. There are 14 residues in the CDR3. The CDR3 DNA sequence: TGTGCCAGCAGCCAAGGTCAGTACAATCAGCCCCAGCATTTT. Translated: CASSQGQYNQPQHF.

In this sample, this clonotype turned up many times. The rearrangement uses TRBV27 and TRBJ2-5; D is possibly TRBD1 or TRBD2 (6 bases each). Deletions cut 6 bases from V and 4 bases from J, with 15 bases between. The CDR3 is 14 amino acids. Germline V gene sequence: CDR1 MNHEY, CDR2 SMNVEV (reference sequence). CDR3 amino acids: CASRPDWGAETQYF. CDR3 nucleotide sequence: TGTGCCAGCAGGCCGGATTGGGGGGCAGAGACCCAGTACTTC.

This clonotype was counted only a few times. The chain carries TRBV3-1 and TRBJ2-7, with D possibly TRBD1 on 6 matching bases. This CDR3 spans 15 amino acids. Trimming stripped 2 bases from V and 3 bases from J, with 14 bases between. Germline-derived CDR1 and CDR2 are LGHDT and YNNKEL (reference sequence). CDR3 sequence (DNA): TGTGCCAGCAGCCAAATGGGACATACTAACTACGAGCAGTACTTC. It specifies CASSQMGHTNYEQYF.

This clonotype was picked up many times. V is TRBV18 and J is TRBJ1-1; D call uncertain. The V end was cut by 0 bases, the J end by 1 base, with 12 bases between. Germline assignment: CDR1 KGHSH and CDR2 LQKENI. The CDR3 runs 16 residues. CDR3 sequence: CASSPPGVGTNTEAFF. CDR3 DNA sequence: TGTGCCAGCTCACCACCGGGAGTGGGCACGAACACTGAAGCTTTCTTT.

This clonotype was counted many times. This chain uses TRBV7-2 with TRBJ2-7; no reliable D call. CDR1 is SGHTA and CDR2 is FQGNSA in the germline V gene. This CDR3 contains 13 residues. V gave up 0 bases and J gave up 2 bases, with 5 bases separating them. CDR3 coding DNA: TGTGCCAGCAGCTTAGCCAGACCCTACGAGCAGTACTTC. The encoded protein is CASSLARPYEQYF.

In this sample, this clonotype turned up many times. The chain is built from TRBV27 and TRBJ2-2; TRBD2 agrees at 10 bases. Losses at the gene ends were 3 bases for V and 6 bases for J; bases not matched to a gene: 4. The CDR3 totals 15 residues. CDR1 and CDR2 (germline): MNHEY, SMNVEV (reference sequence). Written as DNA, the CDR3 is TGTGCCAGCAGTTTGCTAGCGGGAGTAGCCGGGGAGCTGTTTTTT. It specifies CASSLLAGVAGELFF.

This clonotype has only a few counts. The V gene is TRBV6-2 or TRBV6-3, the J gene TRBJ2-3; 9 bases line up with TRBD1. This CDR3 has 15 amino acids. After removal of 7 bases from V and 8 bases from J, the junction contained 13 bases not matched to a gene. CDR1 MNHEY and CDR2 SVGEGT come from the germline V gene. The chain's CDR3 is CASTTTGTGSATQYF. The CDR3 DNA sequence: TGTGCCAGCACTACAACCGGGACAGGGTCGGCTACGCAGTATTTT.

V usage is TRBV28 and J usage is TRBJ1-2; D perhaps matches TRBD1 (6 bases). Trimming left V 5 bases short and J 12 bases short, with 22 bases between. CDR3 length: 14 residues. CDR1 is MDHEN, CDR2 SYDVKM, per germline. Here the CDR3 DNA reads TGTGCCAGCAGTCAAACAGGGAAAGCCTCCTCGGACACCTTC. It yields the protein CASSQTGKASSDTF.

This clonotype was counted between two and nine times. The V gene is TRBV3-1, the J gene TRBJ1-5; D unclear. Germline V CDR1 and CDR2: LGHDT, YNNKEL (reference sequence). The CDR3 sequence is 14 residues long. V gave up 4 bases and J gave up 8 bases, with 15 bases separating them. This CDR3 reads CASSPGGPVEPQHF. The DNA for the CDR3 is TGTGCCAGCAGCCCTGGAGGGCCCGTCGAGCCCCAGCATTTT.

This clonotype was counted many times. The V and J genes are TRBV28 and TRBJ2-5; D is possibly TRBD1 or TRBD2 (5 bases each). The ends were cut back, 7 bases at V and 2 bases at J, with 20 bases in the middle. The V gene's germline CDR1 is MDHEN and CDR2 SYDVKM. This CDR3 comprises 16 residues. The DNA for the CDR3 is TGTGCCAGCACCAACCGGGACGGAGTCAATCAAGAGACCCAGTACTTC. Translation: CASTNRDGVNQETQYF.

This clonotype was seen a few times. The CDR3 spells CASSIAPETYNEQFF. CDR3 nucleotide sequence: TGCGCCAGCAGCATCGCTCCGGAAACTTACAATGAGCAGTTCTTC. The J gene is TRBJ2-1, the V gene TRBV5-1; D not resolved. Trimming removed 4 bases at V and 4 bases at J, with 15 bases between. The CDR3 consists of 15 residues. In germline, CDR1 is SGHRS, CDR2 YFSETQ.

The gene calls are TRBV25-1 and TRBJ2-2; D is perhaps TRBD1 (5 bases). Between the trimmed V and J ends, which lost 3 bases and 0 bases, there was a span of 8 bases. Germline V gives CDR1 MGHDK, CDR2 SYGVNS. This CDR3 is built from 15 residues. The CDR3 region is CASSDDRTNTGELFF. CDR3 in DNA: TGTGCCAGCAGTGACGACAGAACGAACACCGGGGAGCTGTTTTTT.

The sample holds a few counts of this clonotype. The DNA of the CDR3 is TGTGCCAGCAGCTCCCTCGGGACCCCGGGGCAGCCCCAGCATTTT. Encoded protein: CASSSLGTPGQPQHF. The chain joins TRBV9 to TRBJ1-5, with a tentative D call TRBD1 (5 bases). The V gene lost 4 bases and the J gene lost 7 bases, with 18 bases spanning the gap. CDR3 length: 15 residues. Germline-derived CDR1 and CDR2 are SGDLS and YYNGEE.

This rearrangement joins TRBV7-3 to TRBJ2-1; TRBD2 agrees at 10 bases. Trimming removed 0 bases from V and 9 bases from J; junction bases left unmatched: 5. The germline gives CDR1 SGHTA, CDR2 FQGTGA. The CDR3 has 15 amino acids. DNA of the CDR3: TGTGCCAGCAGCTTAACGCTAGCGGGAGAAGGTGAGCAGTTCTTC. This gives the protein CASSLTLAGEGEQFF.

This clonotype occurred once. V is TRBV3-1 and J is TRBJ1-2; D is possibly TRBD1 (6 bases). The CDR3 covers 16 residues. Trimming took 4 bases from V and 0 from J, leaving 15 bases between them. Germline-derived CDR1 and CDR2 are LGHDT and YNNKEL (reference sequence). CDR3 region: CASSRRASGANYGYTF. The DNA of the CDR3 is TGTGCCAGCAGCCGGCGGGCCTCAGGGGCTAACTATGGCTACACCTTC.